This T cell receptor beta chain was observed in a study of blood T cells in healthy people across ages. Isolated PBMCs totaled at least 7 million in each sample. V lost 9 bases to trimming and J lost 1 base, with 15 bases between them. Germline V gene sequence: CDR1 MNHEY, CDR2 SMNVEV (reference sequence). There are 14 residues in the CDR3. Study-wide points: Across the age range, TCR beta diversity per million T cells fell in a roughly linear way.

Primed by a sample-barcoded 5' primer and a J-beta primer mix, a second PCR proceeded for about 6 to 12 cycles. TCRdb fed the 5' RACE reads into MiXCR, producing one record per CDR3 protein. The sample shows roughly 800,000 distinct CDR3 sequences, about three fifths of them seen only once. About this clonotype itself: Its antigen is undetermined.

The TCR sequence derives from a man aged 25-45 years in good health. Sequenced sample: blood. The V and J genes are TRBV27 and TRBJ1-1; D unresolved. The CDR3 DNA reads as TGTGCCAGTTCCTCCGCCCTAGGGAACACTGAAGCTTTCTTT. Amino acid sequence: CASSSALGNTEAFF.